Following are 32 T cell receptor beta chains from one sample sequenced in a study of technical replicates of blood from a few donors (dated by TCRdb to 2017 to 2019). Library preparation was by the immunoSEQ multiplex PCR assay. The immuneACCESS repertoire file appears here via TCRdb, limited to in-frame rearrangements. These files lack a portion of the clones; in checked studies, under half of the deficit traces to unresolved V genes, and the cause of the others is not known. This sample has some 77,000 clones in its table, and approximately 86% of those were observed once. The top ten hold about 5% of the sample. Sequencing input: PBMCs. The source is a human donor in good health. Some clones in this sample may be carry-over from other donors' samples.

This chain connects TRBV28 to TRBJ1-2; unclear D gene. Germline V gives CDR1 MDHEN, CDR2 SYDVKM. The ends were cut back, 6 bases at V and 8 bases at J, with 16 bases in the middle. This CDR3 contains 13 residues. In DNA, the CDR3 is TGTGCCAGCAGCACGTCCCCAGGTCGGGGCTACACCTTC. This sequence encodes CASSTSPGRGYTF.

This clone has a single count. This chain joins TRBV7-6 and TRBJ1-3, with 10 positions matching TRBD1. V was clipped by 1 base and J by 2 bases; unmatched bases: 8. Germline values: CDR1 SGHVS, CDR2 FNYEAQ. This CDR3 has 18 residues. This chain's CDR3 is CASSLVFDRGLTGNTIYF. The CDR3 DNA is TGTGCCAGCAGCTTAGTCTTCGACAGGGGGCTGACTGGAAACACCATATATTTT.

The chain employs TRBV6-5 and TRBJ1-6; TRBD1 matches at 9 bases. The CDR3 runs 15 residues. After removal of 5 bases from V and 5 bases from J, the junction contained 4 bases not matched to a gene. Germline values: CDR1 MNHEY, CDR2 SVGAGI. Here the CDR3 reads CASSTGTGNNSPLHF. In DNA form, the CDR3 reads TGTGCCAGCAGTACCGGGACAGGGAATAATTCACCCCTCCACTTT.

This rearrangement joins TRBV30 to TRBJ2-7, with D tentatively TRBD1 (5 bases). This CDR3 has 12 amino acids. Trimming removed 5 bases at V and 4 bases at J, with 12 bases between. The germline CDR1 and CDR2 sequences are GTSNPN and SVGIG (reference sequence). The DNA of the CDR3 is TGTGCCTGGGGCCTAGGGGCGTACGAGCAGTACTTC. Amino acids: CAWGLGAYEQYF.

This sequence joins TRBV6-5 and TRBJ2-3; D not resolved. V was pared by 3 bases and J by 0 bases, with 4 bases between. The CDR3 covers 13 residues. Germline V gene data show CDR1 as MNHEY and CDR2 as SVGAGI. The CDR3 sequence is CASSYQSTDTQYF. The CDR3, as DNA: TGTGCCAGCAGTTATCAAAGCACAGATACGCAGTATTTT.

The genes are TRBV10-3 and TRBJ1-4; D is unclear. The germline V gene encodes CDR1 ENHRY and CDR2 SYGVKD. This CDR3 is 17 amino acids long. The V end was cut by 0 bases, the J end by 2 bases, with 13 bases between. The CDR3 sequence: CAISESTPGSTNEKLFF. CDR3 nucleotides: TGTGCCATCAGTGAGTCTACCCCGGGTAGCACTAATGAAAAACTGTTTTTT.

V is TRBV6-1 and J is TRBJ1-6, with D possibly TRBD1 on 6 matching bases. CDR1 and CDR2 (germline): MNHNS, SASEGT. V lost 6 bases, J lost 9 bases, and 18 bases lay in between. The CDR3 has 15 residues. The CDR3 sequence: CASRPGTGLSSPLHF. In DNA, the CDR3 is TGTGCCAGCAGACCGGGAACAGGGTTGAGTTCACCCCTCCACTTT.

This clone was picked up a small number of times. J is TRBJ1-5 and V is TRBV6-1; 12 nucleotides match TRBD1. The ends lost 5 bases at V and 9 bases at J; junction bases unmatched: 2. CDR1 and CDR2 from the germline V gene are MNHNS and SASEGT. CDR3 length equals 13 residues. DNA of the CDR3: TGTGCCAGCAGTCGGGACAGGGGGCGGCCCCAGCATTTT. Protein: CASSRDRGRPQHF.

CDR3 region: CASSLGGQGNTIYF. The CDR3 DNA sequence: TGTGCCAGCAGCTTGGGGGGACAGGGAAACACCATATATTTT. The genes are TRBV7-9 and TRBJ1-3, with 7 positions matching TRBD1. The CDR3 extends over 14 amino acids. Germline lookup yields CDR1 SEHNR and CDR2 FQNEAQ (reference sequence). The V segment lost 3 bases and the J segment 4 bases; nucleotides outside the gene matches: 3.

The CDR3 sequence: CASSPGVGANVLTF. CDR3 coding DNA: TGTGCCAGCAGCCCAGGGGTGGGGGCCAACGTCCTGACTTTC. The rearrangement uses TRBV7-9 and TRBJ2-6; perhaps TRBD1 as D (6 bases). Germline assignment: CDR1 SEHNR and CDR2 FQNEAQ (reference sequence). The ends were cut back, 5 bases at V and 4 bases at J, with 9 bases in the middle. The CDR3 runs to 14 residues. The entire variable domain, with the rest obtained from reference TRBV7-9 and TRBJ2-6, is as follows: DTGVSQNPRHKITKRGQNVTFRCDPISEHNRLYWYRQTLGQGPEFLTYFQNEAQLEKSRLLSDRFSAERPKGSFSTLEIQRTEQGDSAMYLCASSPGVGANVLTFGAGSRLTVL.

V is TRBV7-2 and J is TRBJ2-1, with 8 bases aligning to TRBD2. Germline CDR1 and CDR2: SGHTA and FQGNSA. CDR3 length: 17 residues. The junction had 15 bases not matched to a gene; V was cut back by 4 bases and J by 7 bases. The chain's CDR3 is CASSYFTSGGPGNEQFF. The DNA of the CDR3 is TGTGCCAGCAGCTACTTCACTTCGGGAGGGCCGGGTAATGAGCAGTTCTTC. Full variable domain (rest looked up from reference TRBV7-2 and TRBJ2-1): GAGVSQSPSNKVTEKGKDVELRCDPISGHTALYWYRQSLGQGLEFLIYFQGNSAPDKSGLPSDRFSAERTGGSVSTLTIQRTQQEDSAVYLCASSYFTSGGPGNEQFFGPGTRLTVL.

DNA for the CDR3: TGCGCCAGCAGCGCTCCCGGGACAGGGGGCGCTAACTATGGCTACACCTTC. Its translation: CASSAPGTGGANYGYTF. The chain couples TRBV5-1 to TRBJ1-2, with TRBD1 matching 12 bases. J was trimmed by 0 bases and V by 4 bases; bases with no gene match: 7. CDR3 length equals 17 residues. Germline V CDR1 and CDR2: SGHRS, YFSETQ.

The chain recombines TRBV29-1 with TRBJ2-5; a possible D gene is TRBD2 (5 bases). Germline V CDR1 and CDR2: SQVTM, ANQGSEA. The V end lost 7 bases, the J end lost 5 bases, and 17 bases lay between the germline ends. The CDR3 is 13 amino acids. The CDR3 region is CSAGRGMGETQYF. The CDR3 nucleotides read TGCAGCGCCGGACGGGGAATGGGGGAGACCCAGTACTTC.

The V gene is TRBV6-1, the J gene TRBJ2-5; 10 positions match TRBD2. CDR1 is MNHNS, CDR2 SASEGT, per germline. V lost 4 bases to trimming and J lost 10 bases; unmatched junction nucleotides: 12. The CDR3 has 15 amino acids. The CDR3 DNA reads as TGTGCCAGCAGTGCGCTCGGGCTAGCGGGAGCAAACCAGTACTTC. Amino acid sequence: CASSALGLAGANQYF.

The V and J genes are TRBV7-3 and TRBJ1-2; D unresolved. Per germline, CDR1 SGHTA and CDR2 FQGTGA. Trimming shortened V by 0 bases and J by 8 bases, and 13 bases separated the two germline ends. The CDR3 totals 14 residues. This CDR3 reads CASSLTREAAGYTF. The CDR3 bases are TGTGCCAGCAGCTTAACGAGAGAGGCTGCGGGCTACACCTTC.

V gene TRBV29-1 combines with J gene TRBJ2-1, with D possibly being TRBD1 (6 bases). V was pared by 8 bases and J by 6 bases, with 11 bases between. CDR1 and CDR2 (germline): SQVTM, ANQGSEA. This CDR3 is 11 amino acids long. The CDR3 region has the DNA TGCAGCACCCTGGGGGCCAATGAGCAGTTCTTC. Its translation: CSTLGANEQFF.

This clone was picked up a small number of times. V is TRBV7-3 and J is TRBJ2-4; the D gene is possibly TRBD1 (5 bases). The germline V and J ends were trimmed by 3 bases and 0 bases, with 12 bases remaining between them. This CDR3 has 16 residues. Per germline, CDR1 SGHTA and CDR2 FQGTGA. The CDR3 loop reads CASSFRQKLAKNIQYF. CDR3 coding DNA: TGTGCCAGCAGCTTTAGACAGAAGCTAGCCAAAAACATTCAGTACTTC.

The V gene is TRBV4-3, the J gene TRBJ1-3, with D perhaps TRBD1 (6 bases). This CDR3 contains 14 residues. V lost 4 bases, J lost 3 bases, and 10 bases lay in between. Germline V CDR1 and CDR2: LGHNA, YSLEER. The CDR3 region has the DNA TGCGCCAGCAGCCTTACAGGGAGTGGAAACACCATATATTTT. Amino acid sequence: CASSLTGSGNTIYF.

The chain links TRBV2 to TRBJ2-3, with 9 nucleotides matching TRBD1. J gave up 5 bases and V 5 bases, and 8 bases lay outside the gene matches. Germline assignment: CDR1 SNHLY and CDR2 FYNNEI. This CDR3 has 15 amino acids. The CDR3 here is CASSPNGQGLDTQYF. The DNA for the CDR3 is TGTGCCAGCAGTCCAAATGGACAGGGGTTAGATACGCAGTATTTT. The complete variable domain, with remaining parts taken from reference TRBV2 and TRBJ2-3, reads EPEVTQTPSHQVTQMGQEVILRCVPISNHLYFYWYRQILGQKVEFLVSFYNNEISEKSEIFDDQFSVERPDGSNFTLKIRSTKLEDSAMYFCASSPNGQGLDTQYFGPGTRLTVL.

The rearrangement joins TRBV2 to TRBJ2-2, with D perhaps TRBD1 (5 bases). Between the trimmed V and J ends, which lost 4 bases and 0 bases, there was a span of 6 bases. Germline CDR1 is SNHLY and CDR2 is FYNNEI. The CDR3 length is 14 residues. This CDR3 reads CASSARANTGELFF. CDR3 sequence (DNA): TGTGCCAGCAGTGCCAGGGCGAACACCGGGGAGCTGTTTTTT. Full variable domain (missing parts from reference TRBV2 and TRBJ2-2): EPEVTQTPSHQVTQMGQEVILRCVPISNHLYFYWYRQILGQKVEFLVSFYNNEISEKSEIFDDQFSVERPDGSNFTLKIRSTKLEDSAMYFCASSARANTGELFFGEGSRLTVL.

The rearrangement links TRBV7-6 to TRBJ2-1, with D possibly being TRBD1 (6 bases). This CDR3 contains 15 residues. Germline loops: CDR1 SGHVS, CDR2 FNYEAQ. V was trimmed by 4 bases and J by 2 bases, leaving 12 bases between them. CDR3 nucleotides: TGTGCCAGCAGCTCCAAGACAGGTGCCTACAATGAGCAGTTCTTC. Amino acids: CASSSKTGAYNEQFF. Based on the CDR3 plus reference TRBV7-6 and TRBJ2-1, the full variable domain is GAGVSQSPRYKVTKRGQDVALRCDPISGHVSLYWYRQALGQGPEFLTYFNYEAQQDKSGLPNDRFSAERPEGSISTLTIQRTEQRDSAMYRCASSSKTGAYNEQFFGPGTRLTVL.

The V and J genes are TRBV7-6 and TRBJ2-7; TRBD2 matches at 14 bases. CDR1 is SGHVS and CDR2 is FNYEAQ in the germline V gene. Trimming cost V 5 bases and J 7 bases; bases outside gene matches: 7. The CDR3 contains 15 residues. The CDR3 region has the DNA TGTGCCAGCAGCATGGGACTAGCGGGAGTACGAGAGCAGTACTTC. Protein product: CASSMGLAGVREQYF.

CDR3 nucleotide sequence: TGTGCCAGCAGCGTACAAGCGGGGGGGCCATCAGATACGCAGTATTTT. This encodes CASSVQAGGPSDTQYF. V and J are TRBV9 and TRBJ2-3, with 10 bases matching TRBD2. Germline lookup yields CDR1 SGDLS and CDR2 YYNGEE. This CDR3 has 16 residues. V trimming: 1 base; J trimming: 4 bases; junction bases outside the gene matches: 6. Looking up the rest from reference TRBV9 and TRBJ2-3 gives the full variable domain: DSGVTQTPKHLITATGQRVTLRCSPRSGDLSVYWYQQSLDQGLQFLIQYYNGEERAKGNILERFSAQQFPDLHSELNLSSLELGDSALYFCASSVQAGGPSDTQYFGPGTRLTVL.

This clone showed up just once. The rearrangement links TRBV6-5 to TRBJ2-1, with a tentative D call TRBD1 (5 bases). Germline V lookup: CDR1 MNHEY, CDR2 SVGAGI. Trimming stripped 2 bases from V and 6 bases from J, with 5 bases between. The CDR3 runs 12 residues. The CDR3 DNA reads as TGTGCCAGCAGTTACCAGGGCAATGAGCAGTTCTTC. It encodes CASSYQGNEQFF.

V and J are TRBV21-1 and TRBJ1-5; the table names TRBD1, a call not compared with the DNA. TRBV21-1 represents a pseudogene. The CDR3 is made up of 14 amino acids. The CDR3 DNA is TGTGCCAGCAGCCCCAGTAATAGCAATCAGCCCCAGCATTTT. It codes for CASSPSNSNQPQHF.

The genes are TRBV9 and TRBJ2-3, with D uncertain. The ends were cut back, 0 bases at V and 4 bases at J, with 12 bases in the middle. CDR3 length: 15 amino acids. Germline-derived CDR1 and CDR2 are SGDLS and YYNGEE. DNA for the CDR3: TGTGCCAGCAGCGTAGGCGGTCAGTTGGCAGATACGCAGTATTTT. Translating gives CASSVGGQLADTQYF.

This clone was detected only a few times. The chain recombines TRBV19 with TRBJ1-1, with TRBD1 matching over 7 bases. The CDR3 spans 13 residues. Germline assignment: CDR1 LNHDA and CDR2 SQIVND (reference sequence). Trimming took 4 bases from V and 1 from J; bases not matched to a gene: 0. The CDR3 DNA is TGTGCCAGTAGTACAGGGGGGAACACTGAAGCTTTCTTT. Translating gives CASSTGGNTEAFF. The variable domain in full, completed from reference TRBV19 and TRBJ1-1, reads DGGITQSPKYLFRKEGQNVTLSCEQNLNHDAMYWYRQDPGQGLRLIYYSQIVNDFQKGDIAEGYSVSREKKESFPLTVTSAQKNPTAFYLCASSTGGNTEAFFGQGTRLTVV.

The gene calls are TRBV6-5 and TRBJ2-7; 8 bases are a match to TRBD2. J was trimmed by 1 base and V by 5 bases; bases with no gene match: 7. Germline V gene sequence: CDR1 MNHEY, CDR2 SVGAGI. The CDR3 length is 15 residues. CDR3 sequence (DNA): TGTGCCAGCAGTCGGACTAGCTATGGTTCCTACGAGCAGTACTTC. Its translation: CASSRTSYGSYEQYF.

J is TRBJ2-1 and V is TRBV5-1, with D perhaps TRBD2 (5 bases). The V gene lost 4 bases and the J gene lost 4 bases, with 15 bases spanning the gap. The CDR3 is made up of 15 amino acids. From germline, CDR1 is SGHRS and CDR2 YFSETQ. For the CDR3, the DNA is TGCGCCAGCAGCCTGGAGGTGGGCCCATACAATGAGCAGTTCTTC. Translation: CASSLEVGPYNEQFF.

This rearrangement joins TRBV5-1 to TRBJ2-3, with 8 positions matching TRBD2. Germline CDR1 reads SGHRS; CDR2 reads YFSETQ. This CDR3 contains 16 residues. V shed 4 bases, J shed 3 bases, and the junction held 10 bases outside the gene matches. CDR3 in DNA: TGCGCCAGCAGCCCCGACGGACTAGCCAGGACAGATACGCAGTATTTT. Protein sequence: CASSPDGLARTDTQYF.

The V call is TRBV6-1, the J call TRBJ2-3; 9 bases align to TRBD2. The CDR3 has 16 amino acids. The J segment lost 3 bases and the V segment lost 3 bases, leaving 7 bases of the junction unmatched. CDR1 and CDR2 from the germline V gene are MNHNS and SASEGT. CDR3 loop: CASSDPSGASTDTQYF. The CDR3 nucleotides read TGTGCCAGCAGTGACCCTAGCGGGGCCTCAACAGATACGCAGTATTTT.

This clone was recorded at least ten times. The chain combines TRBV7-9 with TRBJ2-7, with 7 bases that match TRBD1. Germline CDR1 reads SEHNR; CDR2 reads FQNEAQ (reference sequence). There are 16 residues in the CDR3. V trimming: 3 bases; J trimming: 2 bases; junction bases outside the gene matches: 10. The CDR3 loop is CASSLAGQVGAYEQYF. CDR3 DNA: TGTGCCAGCAGCTTGGCCGGACAGGTTGGGGCCTACGAGCAGTACTTC.